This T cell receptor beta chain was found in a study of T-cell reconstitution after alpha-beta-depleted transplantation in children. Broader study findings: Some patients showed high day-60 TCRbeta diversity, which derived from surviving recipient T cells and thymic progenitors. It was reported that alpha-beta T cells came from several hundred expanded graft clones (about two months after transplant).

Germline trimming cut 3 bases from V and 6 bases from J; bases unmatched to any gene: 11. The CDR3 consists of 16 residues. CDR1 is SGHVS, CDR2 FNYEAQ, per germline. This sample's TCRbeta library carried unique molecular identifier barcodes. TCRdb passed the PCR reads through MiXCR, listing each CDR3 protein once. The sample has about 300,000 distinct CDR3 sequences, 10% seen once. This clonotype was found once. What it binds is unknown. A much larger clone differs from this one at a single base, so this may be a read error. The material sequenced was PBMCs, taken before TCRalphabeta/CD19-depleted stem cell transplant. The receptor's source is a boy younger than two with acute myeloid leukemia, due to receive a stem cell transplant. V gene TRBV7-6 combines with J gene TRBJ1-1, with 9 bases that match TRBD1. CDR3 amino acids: CASSFDYRGRGAEAFF. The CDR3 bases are TGTGCCAGCAGCTTCGATTACAGGGGGCGCGGGGCTGAAGCTTTCTTT.